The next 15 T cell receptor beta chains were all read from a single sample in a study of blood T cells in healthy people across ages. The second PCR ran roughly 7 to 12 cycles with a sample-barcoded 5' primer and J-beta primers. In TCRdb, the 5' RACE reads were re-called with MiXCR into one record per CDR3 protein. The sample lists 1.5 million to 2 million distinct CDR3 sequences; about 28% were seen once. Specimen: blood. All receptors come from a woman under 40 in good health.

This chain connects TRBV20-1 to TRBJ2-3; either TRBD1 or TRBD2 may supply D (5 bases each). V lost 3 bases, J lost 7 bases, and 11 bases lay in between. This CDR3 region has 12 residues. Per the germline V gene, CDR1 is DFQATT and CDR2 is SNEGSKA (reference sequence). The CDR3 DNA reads TGCAGTGCTAGCGGTGAGGGGAATACGCAGTATTTT. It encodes CSASGEGNTQYF.

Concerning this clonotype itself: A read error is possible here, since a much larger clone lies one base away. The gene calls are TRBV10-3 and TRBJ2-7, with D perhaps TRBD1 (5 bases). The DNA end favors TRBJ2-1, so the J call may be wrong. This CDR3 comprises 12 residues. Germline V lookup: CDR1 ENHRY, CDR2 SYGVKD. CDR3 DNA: TGTGCCATCAGACAGGATTCCTACGAGCAGTTCTTC. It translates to CAIRQDSYEQFF.

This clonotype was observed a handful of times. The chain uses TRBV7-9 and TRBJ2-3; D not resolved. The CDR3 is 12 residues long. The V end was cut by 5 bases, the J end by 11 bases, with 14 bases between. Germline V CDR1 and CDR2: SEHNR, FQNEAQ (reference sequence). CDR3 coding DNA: TGTGCCAGCAGCCCGTCCGAGCCAAGGCAGTATTTT. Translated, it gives CASSPSEPRQYF.

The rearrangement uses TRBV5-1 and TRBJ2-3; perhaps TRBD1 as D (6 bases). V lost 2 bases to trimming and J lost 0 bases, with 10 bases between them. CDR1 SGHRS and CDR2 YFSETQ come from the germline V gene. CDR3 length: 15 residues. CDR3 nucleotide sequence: TGCGCCAGCAGCTTTCTGGGGGCAAGCACAGATACGCAGTATTTT. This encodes CASSFLGASTDTQYF.

CDR3 in amino acids: CASSESGDLNTQYF. The CDR3 DNA reads TGTGCCAGCAGTGAATCAGGGGATCTGAATACGCAGTATTTT. This sequence joins TRBV6-4 and TRBJ2-3, with D possibly being TRBD1 (6 bases). The V gene's germline CDR1 is MRHNA and CDR2 SNTAGT. V was pared by 3 bases and J by 7 bases, with 14 bases between. CDR3 length: 14 residues.

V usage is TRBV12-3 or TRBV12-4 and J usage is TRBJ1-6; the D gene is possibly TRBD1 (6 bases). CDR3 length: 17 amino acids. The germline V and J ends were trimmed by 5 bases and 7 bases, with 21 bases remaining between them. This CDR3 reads CASSLQTGSYGNSPLHF. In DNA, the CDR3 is TGTGCCAGCAGTCTTCAGACAGGATCGTATGGGAATTCACCCCTCCACTTT.

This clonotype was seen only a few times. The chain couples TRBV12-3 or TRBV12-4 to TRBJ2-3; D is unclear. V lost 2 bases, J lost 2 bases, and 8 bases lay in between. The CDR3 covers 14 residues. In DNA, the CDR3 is TGTGCCAGCAGTTTACGCCTATTCACAGATACGCAGTATTTT. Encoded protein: CASSLRLFTDTQYF.

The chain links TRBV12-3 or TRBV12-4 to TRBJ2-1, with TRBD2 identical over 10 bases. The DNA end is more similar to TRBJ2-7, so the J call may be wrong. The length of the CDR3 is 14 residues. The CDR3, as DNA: TGTGCCAGCAGTACTAGCGGGGTCTACAATGAGCAGTACTTC. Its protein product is CASSTSGVYNEQYF.

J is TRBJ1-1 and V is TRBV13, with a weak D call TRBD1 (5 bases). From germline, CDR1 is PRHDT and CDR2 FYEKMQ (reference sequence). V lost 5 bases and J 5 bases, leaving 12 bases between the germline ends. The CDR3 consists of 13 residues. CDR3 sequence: CASSARGGTEAFF. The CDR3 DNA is TGTGCCAGCAGCGCAAGGGGCGGAACTGAAGCTTTCTTT.

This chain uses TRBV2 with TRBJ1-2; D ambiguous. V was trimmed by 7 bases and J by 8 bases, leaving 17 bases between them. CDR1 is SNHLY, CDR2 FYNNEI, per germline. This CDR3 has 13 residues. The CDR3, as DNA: TGTGCCAGCAACCTGGGCAGGTATGAAGGCTACACCTTC. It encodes CASNLGRYEGYTF. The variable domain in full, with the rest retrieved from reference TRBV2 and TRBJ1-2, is EPEVTQTPSHQVTQMGQEVILRCVPISNHLYFYWYRQILGQKVEFLVSFYNNEISEKSEIFDDQFSVERPDGSNFTLKIRSTKLEDSAMYFCASNLGRYEGYTFGSGTRLTVV.

CDR3 DNA sequence: TGTGCCAGCAGACAAACAGGGGGCGTCTATGGCTACACCTTC. Protein: CASRQTGGVYGYTF. This chain joins TRBV11-2 and TRBJ1-2; the match to TRBD1 covers 9 bases. This CDR3 region has 14 residues. Germline CDR1 SGHAT, CDR2 FQNNGV. Trimming cost V 6 bases and J 4 bases; bases outside gene matches: 6.

The CDR3 bases are TGTGCCTGGAGTGGGGTGGAAGGGAGACTTTACGAGCAGTACTTC. It yields the protein CAWSGVEGRLYEQYF. This rearrangement joins TRBV30 to TRBJ2-7; a possible D gene is TRBD2 (5 bases). Germline V gene lookup returns CDR1 GTSNPN and CDR2 SVGIG (reference sequence). This CDR3 comprises 15 residues. Trimming pared 1 base from V and 4 bases from J, leaving 17 bases between.

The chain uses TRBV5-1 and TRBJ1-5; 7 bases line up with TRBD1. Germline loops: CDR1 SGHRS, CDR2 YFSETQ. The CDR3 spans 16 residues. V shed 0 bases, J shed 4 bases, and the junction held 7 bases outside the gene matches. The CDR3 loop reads CASSLDIRGSNQPQHF. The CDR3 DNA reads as TGCGCCAGCAGCTTGGATATCAGGGGGTCGAATCAGCCCCAGCATTTT.

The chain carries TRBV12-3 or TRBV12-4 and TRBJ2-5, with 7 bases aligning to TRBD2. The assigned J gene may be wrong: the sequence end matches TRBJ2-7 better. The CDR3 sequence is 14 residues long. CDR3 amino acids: CASRETGRGDEQYF. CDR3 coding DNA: TGTGCCAGCAGGGAGACGGGACGGGGGGACGAGCAGTACTTC.

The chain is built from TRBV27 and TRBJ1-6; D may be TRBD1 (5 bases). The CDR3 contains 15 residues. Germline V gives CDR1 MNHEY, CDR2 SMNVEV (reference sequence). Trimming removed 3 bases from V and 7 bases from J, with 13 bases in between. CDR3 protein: CASSFKGRWNSPLHF. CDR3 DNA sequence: TGTGCCAGCAGTTTCAAGGGACGTTGGAATTCACCCCTCCACTTT.